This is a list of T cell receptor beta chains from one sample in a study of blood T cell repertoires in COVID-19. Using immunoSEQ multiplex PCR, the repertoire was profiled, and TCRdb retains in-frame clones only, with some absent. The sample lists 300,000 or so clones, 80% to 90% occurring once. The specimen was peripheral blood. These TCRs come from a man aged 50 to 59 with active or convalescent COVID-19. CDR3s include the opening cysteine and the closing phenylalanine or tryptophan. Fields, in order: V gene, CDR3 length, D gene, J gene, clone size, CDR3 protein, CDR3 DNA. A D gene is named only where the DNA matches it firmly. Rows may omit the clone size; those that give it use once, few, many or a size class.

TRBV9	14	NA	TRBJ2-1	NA	CASSVAGGSNEQFF	TGTGCCAGCAGCGTAGCGGGGGGCTCCAATGAGCAGTTCTTC
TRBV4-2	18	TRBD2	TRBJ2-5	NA	CASSQPLAGGREVETQYF	TGTGCCAGCAGCCAACCACTAGCGGGGGGCAGGGAGGTAGAGACCCAGTACTTC
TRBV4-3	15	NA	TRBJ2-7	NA	CASSQESGLTYEQYF	TGCGCCAGCAGCCAAGAAAGTGGGCTCACCTACGAGCAGTACTTC
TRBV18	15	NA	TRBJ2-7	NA	CASSPPGRGDYEQYF	TGTGCCAGCTCACCACCCGGGAGAGGGGACTACGAGCAGTACTTC
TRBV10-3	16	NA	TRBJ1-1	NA	CAISGGGGRMNTEAFF	TGTGCCATCAGTGGCGGGGGGGGGAGGATGAACACTGAAGCTTTCTTT
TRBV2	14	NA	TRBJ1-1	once	CASSVTGYTTEAFF	TGTGCCAGCAGTGTAACCGGGTACACGACTGAAGCTTTCTTT
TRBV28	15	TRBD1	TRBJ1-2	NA	CASSSRDSSNYGYTF	TGTGCCAGCAGTTCCCGGGACAGCTCTAACTATGGCTACACCTTC
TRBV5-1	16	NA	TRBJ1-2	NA	CASSSPSGEANYGYTF	TGCGCCAGCAGCTCCCCGTCGGGGGAGGCTAACTATGGCTACACCTTC
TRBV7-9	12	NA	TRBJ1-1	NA	CASSLHNTEAFF	TGTGCCAGCAGCTTACATAACACTGAAGCTTTCTTT
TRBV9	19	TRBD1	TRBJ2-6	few	CASSSHPGQEFSGANVLTF	TGTGCCAGCAGTAGTCATCCGGGACAGGAGTTCTCTGGGGCCAACGTCCTGACTTTC
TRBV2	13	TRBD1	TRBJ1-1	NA	CASSRTGQTEAFF	TGTGCCAGCTCCAGGACAGGTCAGACTGAAGCTTTCTTT
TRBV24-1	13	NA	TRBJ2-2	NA	CATSDRDTGELFF	TGTGCCACCAGTGACCGGGACACCGGGGAGCTGTTTTTT
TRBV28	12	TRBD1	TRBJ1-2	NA	CASSQQGEGYTF	TGTGCCAGCAGCCAACAGGGGGAAGGCTACACCTTC
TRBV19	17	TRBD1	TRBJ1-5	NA	CASSIATGVMGNQPQHF	TGTGCCAGTAGTATAGCAACAGGGGTGATGGGCAATCAGCCCCAGCATTTT
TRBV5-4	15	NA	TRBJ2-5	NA	CASSSQGSGGETQYF	TGTGCCAGCAGCTCGCAGGGGTCGGGGGGAGAGACCCAGTACTTC
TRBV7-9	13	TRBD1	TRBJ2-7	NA	CASSIGTGDEQYF	TGTGCCAGCAGCATAGGGACAGGGGACGAGCAGTACTTC
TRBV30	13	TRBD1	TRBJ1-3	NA	CAYNRGSGNTIYF	TGTGCCTACAACAGGGGTTCTGGAAACACCATATATTTT
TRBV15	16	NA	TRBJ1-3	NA	CATSRDRTSSGNTIYF	TGTGCCACCAGCAGAGATAGGACAAGCTCTGGAAACACCATATATTTT
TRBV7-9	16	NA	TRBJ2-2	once	CASSFTPVESTGELFF	TGTGCCAGCAGCTTTACCCCCGTGGAGAGCACCGGGGAGCTGTTTTTT
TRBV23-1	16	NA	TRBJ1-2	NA	CASSQTVLIRNYGYTF	TGCGCCAGCAGTCAAACAGTACTTATACGGAACTATGGCTACACCTTC
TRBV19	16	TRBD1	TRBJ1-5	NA	CASSIQDRGDYQPQHF	TGTGCCAGTAGTATCCAAGACAGGGGAGACTATCAGCCCCAGCATTTT
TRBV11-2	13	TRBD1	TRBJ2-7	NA	CASSSDRVYEQYF	TGTGCCAGCAGCTCGGACAGGGTCTACGAGCAGTACTTC
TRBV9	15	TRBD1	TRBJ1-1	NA	CASSDQGGTNTEAFF	TGTGCCAGCAGTGATCAGGGGGGTACAAACACTGAAGCTTTCTTT
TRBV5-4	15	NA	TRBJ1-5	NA	CASSLDAGADQPQHF	TGTGCCAGCAGCTTGGACGCGGGGGCGGACCAGCCCCAGCATTTT
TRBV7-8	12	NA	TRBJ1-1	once	CASSRVNTEAFF	TGTGCCAGCAGCCGAGTAAACACTGAAGCTTTCTTT
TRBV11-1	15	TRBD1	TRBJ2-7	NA	CASSYDRGARYEQYF	TGTGCCAGCAGCTACGACAGGGGGGCACGCTACGAGCAGTACTTC
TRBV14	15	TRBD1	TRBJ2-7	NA	CASSQGRSSGGEQYF	TGTGCCAGCAGCCAAGGACGCTCCTCAGGGGGCGAGCAGTACTTC
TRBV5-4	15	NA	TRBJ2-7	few	CASSSRSQTDYEQYF	TGTGCCAGCAGCTCACGATCCCAGACAGACTACGAGCAGTACTTC
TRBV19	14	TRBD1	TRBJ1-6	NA	CASSSQGGNSPLHF	TGTGCCAGTAGTTCACAGGGGGGAAATTCACCCCTCCACTTT
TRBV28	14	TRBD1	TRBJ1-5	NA	CASSLRQGGQPQHF	TGTGCCAGCAGTTTACGACAGGGGGGTCAGCCCCAGCATTTT
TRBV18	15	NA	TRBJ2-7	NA	CASSPPDRQDWEQYF	TGTGCCAGCTCACCCCCAGACAGACAGGATTGGGAGCAGTACTTC
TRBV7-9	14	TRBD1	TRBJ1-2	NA	CASSLPGTAYGYTF	TGTGCCAGCAGCTTACCCGGGACAGCATATGGCTACACCTTC
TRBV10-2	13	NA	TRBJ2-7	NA	CASNRAQTEEQYF	TGCGCCAGCAATAGAGCCCAGACGGAGGAGCAGTACTTC
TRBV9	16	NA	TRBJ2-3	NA	CASSVALDISTDTQYF	TGTGCCAGCAGCGTAGCTCTGGACATTAGCACAGATACGCAGTATTTT
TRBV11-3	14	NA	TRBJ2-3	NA	CASSLGGRSDTQYF	TGTGCCAGCAGCTTAGGGGGCCGGTCAGATACGCAGTATTTT
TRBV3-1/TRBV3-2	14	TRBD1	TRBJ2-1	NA	CASSQGGQDHEQFF	TGTGCCAGCAGCCAAGGGGGACAGGATCATGAGCAGTTCTTC
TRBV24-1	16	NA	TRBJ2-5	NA	CATSDKTAVFRETQYF	TGTGCCACCAGTGATAAAACGGCGGTCTTTCGGGAGACCCAGTACTTC
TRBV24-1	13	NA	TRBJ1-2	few	CATSDKTENGYTF	TGTGCCACCAGTGATAAGACAGAAAATGGCTACACCTTC
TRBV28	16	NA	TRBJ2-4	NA	CASSRGLERAKNIQYF	TGTGCCAGCAGTCGTGGTCTAGAGAGGGCCAAAAACATTCAGTACTTC
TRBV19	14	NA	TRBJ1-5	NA	CASSNRGGNQPQHF	TGTGCCAGTAGTAACCGGGGAGGCAATCAGCCCCAGCATTTT
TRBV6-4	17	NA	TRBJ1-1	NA	CASMTEDPWISNTEAFF	TGTGCCAGCATGACGGAGGACCCGTGGATTTCCAACACTGAAGCTTTCTTT
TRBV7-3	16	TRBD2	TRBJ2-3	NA	CASSSGLAGGSDTQYF	TGTGCCAGCAGCTCGGGACTAGCGGGAGGGTCAGATACGCAGTATTTT
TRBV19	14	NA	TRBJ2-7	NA	CASSMVTGLTEQYF	TGTGCCAGTAGTATGGTCACAGGGTTGACCGAGCAGTACTTC
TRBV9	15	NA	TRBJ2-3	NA	CASSVAGDEADTQYF	TGTGCCAGCAGCGTAGCCGGGGATGAGGCAGATACGCAGTATTTT
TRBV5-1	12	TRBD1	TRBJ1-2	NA	CASSRTGDGYTF	TGCGCCAGCAGCCGGACAGGGGATGGCTACACCTTC
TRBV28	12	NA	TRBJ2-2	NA	CASNRVLGELFF	TGTGCCAGCAACCGGGTCCTCGGGGAGCTGTTTTTT
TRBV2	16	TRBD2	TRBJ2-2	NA	CASSLAGGSNTGELFF	TGTGCCAGCAGTTTAGCGGGGGGATCAAACACCGGGGAGCTGTTTTTT
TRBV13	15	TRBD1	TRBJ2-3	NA	CASSILQGMADTQYF	TGTGCCAGCAGCATACTACAGGGGATGGCAGATACGCAGTATTTT
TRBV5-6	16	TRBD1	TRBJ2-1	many	CASSPPDRASNGEQFF	TGTGCCAGCAGCCCGCCTGACAGGGCGAGCAACGGTGAGCAGTTCTTC
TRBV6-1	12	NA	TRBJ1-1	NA	CASSERGTEAFF	TGTGCCAGCAGTGAACGGGGGACTGAAGCTTTCTTT
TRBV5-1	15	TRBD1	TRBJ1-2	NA	CASSRTGEVDYGYTF	TGCGCCAGCAGCCGGACAGGGGAGGTTGACTATGGCTACACCTTC
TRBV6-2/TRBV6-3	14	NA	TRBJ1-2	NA	CASSYSLAGSGYTF	TGTGCCAGCAGTTATTCGTTGGCCGGGAGTGGCTACACCTTC
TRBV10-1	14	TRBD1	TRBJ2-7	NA	CASQPGQGASEQYF	TGCGCCAGCCAGCCGGGACAGGGGGCATCCGAGCAGTACTTC
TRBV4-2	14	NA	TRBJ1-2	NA	CASSQDNGNYGYTF	TGTGCCAGCAGCCAAGATAACGGGAACTATGGCTACACCTTC
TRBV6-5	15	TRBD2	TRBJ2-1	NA	CASSRLAGINNEQFF	TGTGCCAGCAGTAGACTAGCGGGGATTAACAATGAGCAGTTCTTC